This TCR beta chain was captured in a study of blood T cells in healthy people across ages. The table lists this clonotype with a count of one. Its specificity is not known. CDR1 MDHEN and CDR2 SYDVKM come from the germline V gene. The CDR3 loop spans 14 amino acids. The V end was cut by 10 bases, the J end by 7 bases, with 22 bases between. Researchers report isolating at least 6 million PBMCs per sample. The second PCR ran roughly 6 to 11 cycles with a sample-barcoded 5' primer and J-beta primers. Each CDR3 protein is one row after TCRdb ran MiXCR on the 5' RACE reads. The profile shows over a million distinct CDR3 sequences, over 35% of them singletons. Overall study findings and caveats: Versus aged donors, long-lived donors had higher diversity and more naive CD4+ cells.

Sequenced sample: blood. This TCR was sampled from a woman in her sixties or seventies in good health. V gene TRBV28 combines with J gene TRBJ1-2; D is uncertain. The chain's CDR3 is CATRATNFLRGYTF. CDR3 sequence (DNA): TGTGCCACGAGGGCCACGAACTTTCTTCGTGGCTACACCTTC.